This T cell receptor beta chain is drawn from a study of shared clonotypes between healthy human individuals. Assay used: immunoSEQ multiplex PCR; TCRdb lists only in-frame clones, some missing. The table lists roughly 650,000 clones, approximately 96% of them singletons, with approximately 0.12% in the top ten. Naive CD8 populations comprised CD45RO-negative cells positively selected for CCR7, excluding terminally differentiated effector memory CD45RA+ cells. Germline CDR1 SGHRS, CDR2 YFSETQ. This CDR3 has 15 amino acids. V was clipped by 4 bases and J by 0 bases; unmatched bases: 6. V usage is TRBV5-1 and J usage is TRBJ2-7, with 8 positions matching TRBD1. Sequenced material: naive CD8+ T cells sorted from blood. The clonotype comes from a woman aged 25 to 39 in good health. In nucleotides, the CDR3 is TGCGCCAGCAGCCACGGACAGGGTACCTCCTACGAGCAGTACTTC. Amino acids: CASSHGQGTSYEQYF.